Listed below are T cell receptor beta chains from one sample, sequenced in a study of control samples from healthy donors and cancer patients. Sequenced by immunoSEQ multiplex PCR; TCRdb stores in-frame clones only, minus some. The sample shows about 110,000 clones, approximately 84% of them seen only once. Input material: blood. The source is a man younger than 35 in good health. CDR3s include the opening cysteine and the closing phenylalanine or tryptophan. A D gene is named only where the DNA matches it firmly. Size is omitted from some rows. Given values are once, few, many or a class for expanded clones.

clone_size	v_call	d_call	j_call	cdr3_nt	cdr3_aa
.	TRBV13	TRBD2	TRBJ2-5	TGTGCCAGCACCTGGACGGGGGGACGAGGAGAGACCCAGTACTTC	CASTWTGGRGETQYF
.	TRBV4-2	.	TRBJ1-5	TGTGCCAGCAGCCAAGATCCCCGGCCCTATAGCAATCAGCCCCAGCATTTT	CASSQDPRPYSNQPQHF
once	TRBV27	.	TRBJ1-2	TGTGCCAGCAGTCCAGAGGGGGGGTTCTATGGCTACACCTTC	CASSPEGGFYGYTF
.	TRBV20-1	.	TRBJ1-1	TGCAGTGCTACCCTGATCACTGAAGCTTTCTTT	CSATLITEAFF
.	TRBV27	.	TRBJ2-2	TGTGCCAGCAGTCCAATTGGGACGCCGAACACCGGGGAGCTGTTTTTT	CASSPIGTPNTGELFF
.	TRBV19	.	TRBJ1-2	TGTGCCAGTAGCTCCAGTGGGCCCAACGGCTACACCTTC	CASSSSGPNGYTF
.	TRBV12-3/TRBV12-4	.	TRBJ1-1	TGTGCCAGCAGCCTAACAGGGTACGGTGAAGCTTTCTTT	CASSLTGYGEAFF
.	TRBV5-1	.	TRBJ2-2	TGCGCCAGCAGCTCTCTGGACCTCACCGGGGAGCTGTTTTTT	CASSSLDLTGELFF
few	TRBV4-1	.	TRBJ2-2	TGCGCCAGCAGCAGGCAGACGAACACCGGGGAGCTGTTTTTT	CASSRQTNTGELFF
.	TRBV19	.	TRBJ2-3	TGTGCCAGCCAAACCTCGGGTGGGACAGATACGCAGTATTTT	CASQTSGGTDTQYF
.	TRBV5-1	.	TRBJ2-2	TGCGCCAGCAGCTGGACCTATAGGGGCTCCTCGAACACCGGGGAGCTGTTTTTT	CASSWTYRGSSNTGELFF
many	TRBV7-8	.	TRBJ1-6	TGTGCCAGCAGCGCCCCCCGGAGTCTGACCTATAATTCACCCCTCCACTTT	CASSAPRSLTYNSPLHF
.	TRBV4-1	.	TRBJ2-5	TGCGCCAGCAGCCAACCTTCCTCCAGTCTGAAAGAGACCCAGTACTTC	CASSQPSSSLKETQYF
.	TRBV15	.	TRBJ2-1	TGTGCCACCAGTCCGCTAGGGACGGCAATAATCAATGAGCAGTTCTTC	CATSPLGTAIINEQFF
once	TRBV2	.	TRBJ1-1	TGTGCCTTCCGGGAGGGTTGGAGCACTGAAGCTTTCTTT	CAFREGWSTEAFF
.	TRBV6-6	TRBD1	TRBJ1-3	TGTGCCAGCAGTCCAGGGACAGCCCTAAACACCATATATTTT	CASSPGTALNTIYF
few	TRBV6-6	TRBD1	TRBJ2-7	TGTGCCAGCAGGGAAAGGACAGGGGGTTCCGAGCAGTACTTC	CASRERTGGSEQYF
once	TRBV5-4	TRBD1	TRBJ1-1	TGTGCCAGCAGCCGCAGGGACAGGGACACTGAAGCTTTCTTT	CASSRRDRDTEAFF
.	TRBV3-1/TRBV3-2	.	TRBJ1-6	TGTGCCAGCAGCCAAATTGTGGGGGTCAATAATTCACCCCTCCACTTT	CASSQIVGVNNSPLHF
.	TRBV28	TRBD2	TRBJ2-3	TGTGCCACCCCAGCGGGGGCACAAGATACGCAGTATTTT	CATPAGAQDTQYF
.	TRBV6-6	.	TRBJ2-5	TGTGCCAGCAGTTACGAAGGACACTGGGGAGAGACCCAGTACTTC	CASSYEGHWGETQYF
.	TRBV9	.	TRBJ2-1	TGTGCCAGCAGCGCCGGGGCCCCTCGGGGCGAGCAGTTCTTC	CASSAGAPRGEQFF
.	TRBV30	.	TRBJ1-2	TGTGCCTGGAGTGCCGGTAGCGGCTACACCTTC	CAWSAGSGYTF
.	TRBV7-2	.	TRBJ1-5	TGTGCCAGCAGCCACCCCGGGGAAGCAGGGAATATGCCCCAGCATTTT	CASSHPGEAGNMPQHF
.	TRBV6-4	TRBD1	TRBJ1-1	TGTGCCAGCAGTGACTCGGGACAGATGAAAGCTTTCTTT	CASSDSGQMKAFF
few	TRBV7-2	TRBD1	TRBJ2-1	TGTGCCAGCAGCCGCGGACCCAGATTGAAGACAGGGAGTAGTGAGCAGTTCTTC	CASSRGPRLKTGSSEQFF
.	TRBV29-1	.	TRBJ1-1	TGCAGCGTTGAAGACTACGGTCAGGGGTTTAGCACTGAAGCTTTCTTT	CSVEDYGQGFSTEAFF
.	TRBV5-1	.	TRBJ2-7	TGCGCCAGCAGCCTTGCCGGGGGTGATTACGAGCAGTACTTC	CASSLAGGDYEQYF
.	TRBV23-1	.	TRBJ2-1	TGCGCCAGCAGTCGATTTGGGGATTACAATGAGCAGTTCTTC	CASSRFGDYNEQFF
.	TRBV18	.	TRBJ1-1	TGTGCCAGCTCACCCACGGTAATGAACACTGAAGCTTTCTTT	CASSPTVMNTEAFF
.	TRBV7-9	TRBD2	TRBJ2-1	TGTGCCAGCAGCTATAGCGGGGGGGCCTTAGATGAGCAGTTCTTC	CASSYSGGALDEQFF
.	TRBV6-6	.	TRBJ1-5	TGTGCCAGCAGTTACGGGGGACAGCCCCAGCATTTT	CASSYGGQPQHF
.	TRBV14	TRBD1	TRBJ2-1	TGTGCCAGCAGCCAAGACCTCCGACAGGGATTAGAGCAGTTCTTC	CASSQDLRQGLEQFF
.	TRBV2	.	TRBJ1-1	TGTGCCAGCAGTGAAGGCAGGGAAGTTCCTTTCTTT	CASSEGREVPFF
.	TRBV28	TRBD2	TRBJ2-1	TGTGCCAGCATCTCTTATGCTCTCGGGACTAGCGCGGTTGAGCAGTTCTTC	CASISYALGTSAVEQFF
.	TRBV10-2	.	TRBJ1-6	TGCGCCAGCACCGAGGGTCAGGGAGGGAGGTATAATTCACCCCTCCACTTT	CASTEGQGGRYNSPLHF
.	TRBV3-1/TRBV3-2	TRBD1	TRBJ1-6	TGTGCCAGCAGCCCCCGGGACAGGGCTAATTCACCCCTCCACTTT	CASSPRDRANSPLHF
.	TRBV13	TRBD1	TRBJ2-3	TGTGCCAGCAGCTCCACCTCACAGGGGAGAACGCAGTATTTT	CASSSTSQGRTQYF
.	TRBV7-2	TRBD1	TRBJ2-7	TGTGCCAGCAGCTTCGATGGGACAGGGGGCACCTACGAGCAGTACTTC	CASSFDGTGGTYEQYF
.	TRBV6-2/TRBV6-3	.	TRBJ2-2	TGTGCCAGCAGTACCGACAGGTTTATTGGGGACACCGGGGAGCTGTTTTTT	CASSTDRFIGDTGELFF
.	TRBV30	.	TRBJ1-2	TGTGCCTGGGCAACAGGGTATGGTCGCAATGGCTACACCTTC	CAWATGYGRNGYTF
.	TRBV7-6	.	TRBJ1-2	TGTGCCAGCAGCTTAGCCTCGAAGGGGGGCTACACCTTC	CASSLASKGGYTF
.	TRBV9	.	TRBJ1-3	TGTGCCAGCAGCGTAGCCTTGGGGACCTCTGGAAACACCATATATTTT	CASSVALGTSGNTIYF
.	TRBV6-5	.	TRBJ1-2	TGTGCCAGCAGGGCGGGGATCTATGGCTACACCTTC	CASRAGIYGYTF
.	TRBV25-1	.	TRBJ2-1	TGTGCCAGCAGTGAATCACGGTTTTTTTTGAACAATGAGCAGTTCTTC	CASSESRFFLNNEQFF
.	TRBV3-1/TRBV3-2	.	TRBJ2-1	TGTGCCAGCAGCCATGCCAGCTCCTCATTCTTTGGTGAGCAGTTCTTC	CASSHASSSFFGEQFF
once	TRBV24-1	.	TRBJ1-2	TGTGCCACCAGTGGGAGGTCCAACACCAATGGCTACACCTTC	CATSGRSNTNGYTF
.	TRBV9	.	TRBJ1-3	TGTGCCAGCAGCGTAATTCCAGGGCTCTCTGGAAACACCATATATTTT	CASSVIPGLSGNTIYF
.	TRBV5-5	.	TRBJ2-5	TGTGCCAGCAGCTTCGACCCAAATTCTCAAGAGACCCAGTACTTC	CASSFDPNSQETQYF
.	TRBV19	.	TRBJ2-3	TGTGCCAGTAGTAACGGTGCCGGGCCTTCCACAGATACGCAGTATTTT	CASSNGAGPSTDTQYF